This T cell receptor beta chain appears in the sequencing data of a study of graft-versus-host responses after intestinal transplantation. Study-wide context: Every one of the recipients received anti-thymocyte globulin induction and afterwards took tacrolimus and steroids for roughly three years.

Post-transplant marrow derived from the posterior iliac crest or another site. About this clone: What it binds is unknown.

V dropped 2 bases and J dropped 0; count of bases not matched to a gene: 6. The CDR3 runs 16 residues. Germline assignment: CDR1 MGHRA and CDR2 YSYEKL. Broader study findings: High graft-versus-host to host-versus-graft clonal ratios were found in allografts of patients who had graft-donor T cell macrochimerism. The highest levels of circulating GvH clones went along with early declines in HvG clones after transplant.

Repertoires were generated with immunoSEQ multiplex PCR, while TCRdb's copy carries only in-frame clones and drops some. The repertoire holds around 9,400 clones, with nearly 95% as singletons. The origin of this receptor is a human patient who received an intestinal transplant, so some T cells may come from the graft donor. The sample in question was bone marrow, obtained roughly 500 days after intestinal transplantation. This sequence joins TRBV4-1 and TRBJ2-7; 8 bases agree with TRBD1. The CDR3 region has the DNA TGCGCCAGCAGCCAACCGGGACAGGAGAGCTCCTACGAGCAGTACTTC. Its protein is CASSQPGQESSYEQYF.